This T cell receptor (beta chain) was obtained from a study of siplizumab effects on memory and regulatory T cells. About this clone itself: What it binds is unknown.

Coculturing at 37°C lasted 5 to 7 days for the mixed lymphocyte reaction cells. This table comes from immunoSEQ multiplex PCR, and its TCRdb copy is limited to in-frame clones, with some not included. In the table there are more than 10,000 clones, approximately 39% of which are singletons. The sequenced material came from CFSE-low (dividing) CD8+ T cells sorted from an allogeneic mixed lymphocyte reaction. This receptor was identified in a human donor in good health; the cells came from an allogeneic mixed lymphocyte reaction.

The CDR3 is CASSLQGGSYEQYF. The DNA for the CDR3 is TGTGCCAGCAGCTTACAGGGCGGCTCCTACGAGCAGTACTTC. This chain connects TRBV13 to TRBJ2-7; possible D gene TRBD1, 5 bases. The V end was cut by 2 bases, the J end by 0 bases, with 8 bases between. Germline V gene sequence: CDR1 PRHDT, CDR2 FYEKMQ (reference sequence). This CDR3 spans 14 amino acids.